The 30 T cell receptor beta chains listed next were all sequenced from one sample in a study of multiple sclerosis patients with progressive multifocal leukoencephalopathy. Time point meaning: before natalizumab initiation. Assay used: immunoSEQ multiplex PCR; TCRdb lists only in-frame clones, some missing. The sample shows approximately 26,000 clones, more than 70% of them seen only once. Sequencing was carried out using PBMCs. All receptors come from a human donor with multiple sclerosis.

Concerning this clone itself: At one end the junction does not follow the germline gene, possibly because of a read error. V is TRBV2 and J is TRBJ1-4, with D maybe TRBD1 (5 bases). The CDR3 sequence is 16 residues long. Per the germline V gene, CDR1 is SNHLY and CDR2 is FYNNEI. CDR3 sequence: CASSVRELATNEKLVF. In DNA form, the CDR3 reads TGTGCCAGCAGTGTCAGGGAATTGGCAACTAATGAAAAACTGGTTTTT.

J is TRBJ2-3 and V is TRBV4-1; D may match TRBD1 or TRBD2 (5 bases each). Between the trimmed V and J ends, which lost 1 base and 1 base, there was a span of 9 bases. The CDR3 has 15 amino acids. Germline V lookup: CDR1 MGHRA, CDR2 YSYEKL. CDR3 nucleotide sequence: TGCGCCAGCAGCCAAGGGGGGACGGGCACAGATACGCAGTATTTT. It specifies CASSQGGTGTDTQYF.

V usage is TRBV19 and J usage is TRBJ2-3; 9 bases align to TRBD1. CDR3 length: 15 residues. CDR1 and CDR2 (germline): LNHDA, SQIVND (reference sequence). V shed 6 bases and J 4 bases; nucleotides not matched to a gene: 8. Here the CDR3 reads CASSHRGRSADTQYF. CDR3 sequence (DNA): TGTGCCAGTAGCCACAGGGGGCGCTCAGCAGATACGCAGTATTTT.

This clone was observed once. The chain joins TRBV7-3 to TRBJ1-1, with 8 bases fitting TRBD1. This CDR3 comprises 20 residues. V gave up 2 bases and J gave up 1 base; unmatched junction bases: 18. The germline CDR1 and CDR2 sequences are SGHTA and FQGTGA. The CDR3 spells CASSLFRGRSGPTPNTEAFF. CDR3 DNA sequence: TGTGCCAGCAGCTTATTCAGGGGGCGGTCGGGTCCAACCCCGAACACTGAAGCTTTCTTT.

V gene TRBV30 combines with J gene TRBJ2-7; TRBD1 matches 7 bases. J was trimmed by 0 bases and V by 3 bases; bases with no gene match: 8. The CDR3 extends over 15 amino acids. Per the germline V gene, CDR1 is GTSNPN and CDR2 is SVGIG (reference sequence). This CDR3 is CAWSVGTEISYEQYF. CDR3 sequence (DNA): TGTGCCTGGAGCGTTGGGACAGAAATCTCCTACGAGCAGTACTTC.

The V and J genes are TRBV7-9 and TRBJ1-2, with D unresolved. V was shortened by 5 bases and J by 0 bases, with 7 bases between the two germline ends. There are 13 residues in the CDR3. Germline lookup yields CDR1 SEHNR and CDR2 FQNEAQ (reference sequence). The CDR3 loop is CASSPGANYGYTF. The CDR3, as DNA: TGTGCCAGCAGCCCCGGAGCTAACTATGGCTACACCTTC.

The chain joins TRBV2 to TRBJ2-1; 9 bases agree with TRBD1. Germline CDR1 and CDR2: SNHLY and FYNNEI. V gave up 5 bases and J gave up 3 bases; unmatched junction bases: 5. The CDR3 is made up of 15 amino acids. The CDR3 here is CASSQTGGFYNEQFF. The CDR3 DNA reads TGTGCCAGCAGTCAAACAGGGGGCTTCTACAATGAGCAGTTCTTC.

The rearrangement links TRBV6-4 to TRBJ1-2; 9 bases align to TRBD1. CDR1 is MRHNA, CDR2 SNTAGT, per germline. This CDR3 comprises 16 residues. The ends lost 2 bases at V and 1 base at J; junction bases unmatched: 5. CDR3 sequence reads: CASSDPRDRVNYGYTF. The DNA for the CDR3 is TGTGCCAGCAGTGACCCCCGGGACAGGGTTAACTATGGCTACACCTTC.

The CDR3 DNA sequence: TGTGCCAGCAACCTCTGGGGAGGGCCCCAGCATTTT. Protein: CASNLWGGPQHF. The chain links TRBV27 to TRBJ1-5, with D hard to call. Between the trimmed V and J ends, which lost 7 bases and 9 bases, there was a span of 13 bases. CDR3 length: 12 amino acids. Germline V gives CDR1 MNHEY, CDR2 SMNVEV (reference sequence).

This clone was counted once. This chain uses TRBV9 with TRBJ1-6; TRBD1 agrees at 7 bases. The CDR3 totals 15 residues. Trimming cost V 5 bases and J 9 bases; bases outside gene matches: 11. The germline V gene has CDR1 SGDLS and CDR2 YYNGEE. CDR3 bases: TGTGCCAGCAGTGAACTTCCGGGACAGACTTCACCCCTCCACTTT. Encoded protein: CASSELPGQTSPLHF.

Concerning this clone: The junction and the germline gene differ at one end; a read error may be behind it. This chain joins TRBV11-1 and TRBJ2-7; D not certain. CDR1 and CDR2 (germline): SGHAT, FQDESV (reference sequence). CDR3 length: 16 residues. The CDR3 protein is CASNLTATPGTYEQYF. The CDR3 DNA reads as TGTGCCAGCAACTTAACCGCCACTCCGGGCACCTACGAGCAGTACTTC.

This sequence joins TRBV6-6 and TRBJ2-3; 8 bases align to TRBD2. The CDR3 sequence is 15 residues long. The germline CDR1 and CDR2 sequences are MNHNY and SVGAGI (reference sequence). Germline trimming cut 7 bases from V and 5 bases from J; bases unmatched to any gene: 11. CDR3 nucleotides: TGTGCCAGCACCCTGAGCGGGGGAGGCGTAGATACGCAGTATTTT. Translating gives CASTLSGGGVDTQYF.

This clone was detected only a few times. The chain carries TRBV28 and TRBJ1-3; maybe TRBD1 (5 bases). Looked up from germline, CDR1 is MDHEN and CDR2 is SYDVKM. This CDR3 region has 14 residues. Trimming removed 6 bases at V and 0 bases at J, with 9 bases between. CDR3 residues: CASSKGPSGNTIYF. CDR3 sequence (DNA): TGTGCCAGCAGCAAGGGGCCCTCTGGAAACACCATATATTTT. The full variable domain, its missing parts supplied by reference TRBV28 and TRBJ1-3, is DVKVTQSSRYLVKRTGEKVFLECVQDMDHENMFWYRQDPGLGLRLIYFSYDVKMKEKGDIPEGYSVSREKKERFSLILESASTNQTSMYLCASSKGPSGNTIYFGEGSWLTVV.

This sequence joins TRBV6-5 and TRBJ2-1; 7 bases fit TRBD1. This CDR3 is 14 amino acids long. The V segment lost 2 bases and the J segment 12 bases; nucleotides outside the gene matches: 10. Germline CDR1 and CDR2: MNHEY and SVGAGI. Here the CDR3 DNA reads TGTGCCAGCAGTTACGGTATAGGGGGCTACCGGCAGTTCTTC. Translated, it gives CASSYGIGGYRQFF.

J is TRBJ1-2 and V is TRBV28; the D gene is possibly TRBD1 (6 bases). Trimming pared 3 bases from V and 4 bases from J, leaving 9 bases between. The CDR3 length is 13 residues. Germline CDR1 and CDR2: MDHEN and SYDVKM. The CDR3 DNA reads as TGTGCCAGCAGTTTGTCACAGGGCTATGGCTACACCTTC. Protein: CASSLSQGYGYTF.

This chain joins TRBV4-3 and TRBJ1-4; TRBD1 matches 9 bases. Germline CDR1 LGHNA, CDR2 YSLEER. This CDR3 spans 15 amino acids. Trimming took 0 bases from V and 7 from J; bases not matched to a gene: 3. CDR3 DNA: TGCGCCAGCAGCCAAGAGGGACAGGGAAGTGAAAAACTGTTTTTT. Translation gives CASSQEGQGSEKLFF.

The V gene is TRBV7-3, the J gene TRBJ1-2; D might be TRBD1 (6 bases). The CDR3 runs to 15 residues. Trimming shortened V by 3 bases and J by 4 bases, and 15 bases separated the two germline ends. The germline CDR1 and CDR2 sequences are SGHTA and FQGTGA. CDR3 in amino acids: CASSLDSGGLYGYTF. The CDR3 DNA reads as TGTGCCAGCAGCTTGGACAGCGGGGGACTCTATGGCTACACCTTC.

The chain has TRBV18 and TRBJ1-5; TRBD1 matches at 7 bases. V trimming: 2 bases; J trimming: 7 bases; junction bases outside the gene matches: 11. This CDR3 comprises 16 residues. Germline CDR1 reads KGHSH; CDR2 reads LQKENI. CDR3 sequence (DNA): TGTGCCAGCTCACCATTCGGGACAGAGACCAAACAGCCCCAGCATTTT. This gives the protein CASSPFGTETKQPQHF.

J is TRBJ2-5 and V is TRBV2; TRBD1 matches 10 bases. Germline lookup yields CDR1 SNHLY and CDR2 FYNNEI. The CDR3 is 13 residues long. Trimming at V came to 8 bases and at J to 5 bases, leaving 5 bases not matched to a gene. CDR3 coding DNA: TGTGCCAGCCGGGACAGGGGTTATGAGACCCAGTACTTC. It encodes CASRDRGYETQYF.

Remarks on this clone: The DNA is omitted, as the CDR3 cannot be located on it reliably, and the CDR3 follows TCRdb's listing. The rearrangement links TRBV4-1 to TRBJ1-2. The CDR3 spans 15 residues, counting both ends. Germline V gene data show CDR1 as MGHRA and CDR2 as YSYEKL. CDR3 in amino acids: CASSRRRSLWLHLRF.

The V call is TRBV6-5, the J call TRBJ2-2; D unresolved. This CDR3 contains 15 residues. Germline V gene lookup returns CDR1 MNHEY and CDR2 SVGAGI. The germline V and J ends were trimmed by 7 bases and 2 bases, with 14 bases remaining between them. The CDR3 DNA is TGTGCCAGCACCCCCGAGACTCTTAACACCGGGGAGCTGTTTTTT. This codes for CASTPETLNTGELFF.

The CDR3: CASRDTGDTEAFF. As DNA, the CDR3 is TGTGCCAGCAGAGACACAGGGGACACTGAAGCTTTCTTT. The genes are TRBV7-9 and TRBJ1-1, with 7 bases aligning to TRBD1. The CDR3 covers 13 residues. The germline V gene encodes CDR1 SEHNR and CDR2 FQNEAQ (reference sequence). Trimming at V came to 6 bases and at J to 3 bases, leaving 4 bases not matched to a gene.

V usage is TRBV5-1 and J usage is TRBJ1-2, with D possibly matching TRBD1 (5 bases). CDR3 length equals 13 residues. The V and J ends lost 5 bases and 7 bases respectively, with 15 bases between them. The germline V gene has CDR1 SGHRS and CDR2 YFSETQ. DNA of the CDR3: TGCGCCAGCAGTTACGGGAGGGGCCGTGGCTACACCTTC. It translates to CASSYGRGRGYTF.

The J gene is TRBJ1-2, the V gene TRBV19, with TRBD1 matching over 7 bases. The CDR3 consists of 12 residues. Germline V gene sequence: CDR1 LNHDA, CDR2 SQIVND (reference sequence). V was pared by 7 bases and J by 4 bases, with 3 bases of the junction left unmatched. The CDR3 loop reads CASKGAGYGYTF. Here the CDR3 DNA reads TGTGCCAGTAAGGGGGCGGGCTATGGCTACACCTTC.

This sequence joins TRBV6-4 and TRBJ2-2, with 11 bases matching TRBD2. Germline loops: CDR1 MRHNA, CDR2 SNTAGT. Losses at the gene ends were 2 bases for V and 1 base for J; bases not matched to a gene: 0. This CDR3 contains 16 residues. CDR3 sequence: CASSDGTSGNTGELFF. As DNA, the CDR3 is TGTGCCAGCAGTGACGGGACTAGCGGGAACACCGGGGAGCTGTTTTTT.

CDR3 protein: CASSFSWTGPSSYEQYF. DNA of the CDR3: TGTGCCAGCAGTTTTTCCTGGACAGGCCCTAGCTCCTACGAGCAGTACTTC. The genes are TRBV28 and TRBJ2-7; TRBD1 matches 7 bases. In germline, CDR1 is MDHEN, CDR2 SYDVKM. Trimming took 3 bases from V and 0 from J; bases not matched to a gene: 11. CDR3 length: 17 amino acids.

For the CDR3, the DNA is TGTGCCAGCAGAGGGGAAGTGACAGATACGCAGTATTTT. Its protein product is CASRGEVTDTQYF. This chain links TRBV6-1 with TRBJ2-3, with TRBD1 as a possible D gene (5 bases). The CDR3 length is 13 residues. Trimming removed 6 bases from V and 3 bases from J, with 10 bases in between. Germline V lookup: CDR1 MNHNS, CDR2 SASEGT.

In the case of this clone: The junction departs from the called germline gene at one end, perhaps through a read error. V and J are TRBV10-3 and TRBJ1-2, with 7 bases lining up with TRBD1. The germline gives CDR1 ENHRY, CDR2 SYGVKD. The CDR3 spans 14 residues. CDR3 sequence (DNA): TGTGCCATCAGTGGACAAGGGGGCCACGATGGCCACACCTTC. Its protein product is CAISGQGGHDGHTF.

The chain is built from TRBV30 and TRBJ2-7; D possibly corresponds to TRBD2 (5 bases). The germline V gene encodes CDR1 GTSNPN and CDR2 SVGIG (reference sequence). Trimming pared 0 bases from V and 6 bases from J, leaving 15 bases between. This CDR3 is built from 14 residues. The CDR3 DNA follows: TGTGCCTGGAGTGTATTCTCCGGGGATCCCGAGCAGTACTTC. Amino acid sequence: CAWSVFSGDPEQYF.

The rearrangement links TRBV5-6 to TRBJ1-1; 7 bases fit TRBD1. CDR1 and CDR2 (germline): SGHDT, YYEEEE. The CDR3 runs 14 residues. V was clipped by 4 bases and J by 1 base; unmatched bases: 4. The CDR3 DNA follows: TGTGCCAGCAGCCCGGGACAGACGAACACTGAAGCTTTCTTT. Its translation: CASSPGQTNTEAFF.